The sequence of this T cell receptor (beta chain) was determined in a study of cytomegalovirus exposure and HLA in healthy donors. In the study overall: Of the donors genotyped, a few hundred in all, around 76% fell in the Caucasian-associated ancestry cluster.

Study conclusions and caveats: Rare TCR sequences predominated, though certain public TCRs were found in many donors. Versus the approximately 720-donor mean, an Asian-associated ancestry cluster reportedly showed fewer N-insertions in a later analysis.

CDR1 and CDR2 (germline): KGHSH, LQKENI. The CDR3 has 15 residues. Deletions cut 3 bases from V and 6 bases from J, with 15 bases between. Both 60 Vbeta primers and 13 Jbeta primers went into the PCR. Assay: immunoSEQ multiplex PCR; the TCRdb copy retains only in-frame clones and omits some. The sample lists 150,000 to 200,000 clones, 60% to 80% occurring once. Notes on this clone: Its target is unknown.

The sequencing sample was made of PBMCs. V usage is TRBV18 and J usage is TRBJ1-5; possibly TRBD1 for D (5 bases). This receptor was obtained from a woman in her forties in good health and CMV-seronegative. The CDR3 reads CASSPSRERSQPQHF. CDR3 nucleotide sequence: TGTGCCAGCTCACCGAGCAGGGAAAGGAGTCAGCCCCAGCATTTT.